This TCR beta chain emerged from a study of shared clonotypes between healthy human individuals. Profiled with immunoSEQ multiplex PCR; TCRdb holds only in-frame clones, not every one. The data hold about 2 million clones, with about 95% observed a single time. Germline CDR1 SGHAT, CDR2 FQNNGV. With 3 bases clipped from V and 4 bases from J, the junction kept 5 bases outside the gene matches. This CDR3 is 16 amino acids long. In the naive CD8 group, cells lacked CD45RO and were positively selected for CCR7, so terminally differentiated effector memory CD45RA+ cells were left out. The clonotype was recovered from a young man in good health. Sequenced: naive CD8+ T cells sorted from blood. The chain combines TRBV11-2 with TRBJ2-3, with TRBD2 identical over 12 bases. CDR3: CASSLASGGVSDTQYF. In DNA form, the CDR3 reads TGTGCCAGCAGCTTGGCTAGCGGGGGGGTCTCAGATACGCAGTATTTT.